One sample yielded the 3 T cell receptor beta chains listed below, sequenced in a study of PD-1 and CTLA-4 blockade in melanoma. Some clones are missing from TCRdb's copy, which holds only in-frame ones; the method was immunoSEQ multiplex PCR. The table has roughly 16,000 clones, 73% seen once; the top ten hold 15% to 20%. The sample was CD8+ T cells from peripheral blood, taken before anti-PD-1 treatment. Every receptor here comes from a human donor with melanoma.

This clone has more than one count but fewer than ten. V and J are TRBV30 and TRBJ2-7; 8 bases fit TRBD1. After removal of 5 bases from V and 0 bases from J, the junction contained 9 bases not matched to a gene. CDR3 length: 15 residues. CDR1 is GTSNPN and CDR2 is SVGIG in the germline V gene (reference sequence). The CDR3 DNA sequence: TGTGCCTGGGACCCAGGGACAGGCCTCTCCTACGAGCAGTACTTC. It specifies CAWDPGTGLSYEQYF.

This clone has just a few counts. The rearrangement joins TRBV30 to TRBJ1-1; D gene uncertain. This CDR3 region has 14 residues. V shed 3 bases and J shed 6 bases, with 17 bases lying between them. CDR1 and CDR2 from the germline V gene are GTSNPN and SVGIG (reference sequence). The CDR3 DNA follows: TGTGCCTGGAGAAGCACAGTTTCAAGAGCTGAAGCTTTCTTT. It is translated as CAWRSTVSRAEAFF. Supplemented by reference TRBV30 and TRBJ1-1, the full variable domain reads SQTIHQWPATLVQPVGSPLSLECTVEGTSNPNLYWYRQAAGRGLQLLFYSVGIGQISSEVPQNLSASRPQDRQFILSSKKLLLSDSGFYLCAWRSTVSRAEAFFGQGTRLTVV.

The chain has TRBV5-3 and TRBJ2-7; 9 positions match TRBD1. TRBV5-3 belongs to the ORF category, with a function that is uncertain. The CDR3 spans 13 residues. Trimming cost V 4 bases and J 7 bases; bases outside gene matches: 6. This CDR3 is CARSTGQGPEQYF. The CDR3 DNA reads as TGTGCCAGAAGCACCGGACAGGGGCCGGAGCAGTACTTC.